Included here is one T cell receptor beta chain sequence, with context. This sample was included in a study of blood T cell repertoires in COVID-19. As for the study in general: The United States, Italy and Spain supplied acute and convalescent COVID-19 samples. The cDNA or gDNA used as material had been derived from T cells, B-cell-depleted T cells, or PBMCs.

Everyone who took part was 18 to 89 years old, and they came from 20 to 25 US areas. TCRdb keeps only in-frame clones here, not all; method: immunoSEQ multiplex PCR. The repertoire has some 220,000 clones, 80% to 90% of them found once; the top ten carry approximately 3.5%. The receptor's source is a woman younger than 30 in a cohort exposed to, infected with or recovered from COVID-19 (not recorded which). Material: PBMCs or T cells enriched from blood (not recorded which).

CDR3 loop: CASRRWTASNQPQHF. The CDR3 DNA follows: TGCGCCAGCAGGCGATGGACAGCCAGCAATCAGCCCCAGCATTTT. The gene calls are TRBV4-1 and TRBJ1-5; a possible D gene is TRBD1 (6 bases). The CDR3 spans 15 residues. CDR1 is MGHRA and CDR2 is YSYEKL in the germline V gene. Trimming stripped 6 bases from V and 1 base from J, with 13 bases between.